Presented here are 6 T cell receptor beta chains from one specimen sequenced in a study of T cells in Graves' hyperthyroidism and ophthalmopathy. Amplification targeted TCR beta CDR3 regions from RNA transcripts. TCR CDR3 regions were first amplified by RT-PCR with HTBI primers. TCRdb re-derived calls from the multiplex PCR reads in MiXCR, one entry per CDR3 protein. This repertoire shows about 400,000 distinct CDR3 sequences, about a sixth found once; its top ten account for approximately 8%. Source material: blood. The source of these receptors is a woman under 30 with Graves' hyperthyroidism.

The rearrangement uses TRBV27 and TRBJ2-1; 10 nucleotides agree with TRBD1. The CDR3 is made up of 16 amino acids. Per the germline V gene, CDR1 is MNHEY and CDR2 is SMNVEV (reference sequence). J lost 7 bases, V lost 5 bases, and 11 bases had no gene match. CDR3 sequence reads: CASSTRTGGLDNEQFF. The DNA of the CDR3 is TGTGCCAGCAGTACCCGGACAGGGGGGCTGGATAATGAGCAGTTCTTC.

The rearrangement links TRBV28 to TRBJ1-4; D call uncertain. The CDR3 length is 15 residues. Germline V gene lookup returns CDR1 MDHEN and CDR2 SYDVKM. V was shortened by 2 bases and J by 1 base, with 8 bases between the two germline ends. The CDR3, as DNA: TGTGCCAGCAGTTTAGAGGCAGTAACTAATGAAAAACTGTTTTTT. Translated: CASSLEAVTNEKLFF.

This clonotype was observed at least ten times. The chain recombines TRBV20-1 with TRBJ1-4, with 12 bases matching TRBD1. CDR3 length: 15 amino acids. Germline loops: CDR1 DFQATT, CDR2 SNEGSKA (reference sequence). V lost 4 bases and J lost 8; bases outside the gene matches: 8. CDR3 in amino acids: CSAIPGQGAGEKLFF. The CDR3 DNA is TGCAGTGCTATTCCGGGACAGGGGGCTGGAGAAAAACTGTTTTTT.

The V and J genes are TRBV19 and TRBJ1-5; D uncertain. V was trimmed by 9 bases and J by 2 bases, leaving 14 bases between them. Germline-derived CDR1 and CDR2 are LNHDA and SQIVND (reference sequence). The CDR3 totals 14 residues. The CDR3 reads CASTYRTGNQPQHF. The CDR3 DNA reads TGTGCCAGCACATACCGGACGGGCAATCAGCCCCAGCATTTT.

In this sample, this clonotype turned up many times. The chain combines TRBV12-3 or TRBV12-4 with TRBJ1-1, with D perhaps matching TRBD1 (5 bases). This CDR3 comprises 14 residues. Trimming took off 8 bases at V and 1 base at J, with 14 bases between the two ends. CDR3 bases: TGTGCCAGCTCCCCAACGGGGGGGAACACTGAAGCTTTCTTT. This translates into CASSPTGGNTEAFF.

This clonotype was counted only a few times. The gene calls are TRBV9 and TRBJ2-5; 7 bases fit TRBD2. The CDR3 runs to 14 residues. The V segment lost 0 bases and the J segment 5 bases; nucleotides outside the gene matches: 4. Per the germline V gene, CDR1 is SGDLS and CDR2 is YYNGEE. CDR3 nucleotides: TGTGCCAGCAGCGTAGACGGGAGGAGGGAGACCCAGTACTTC. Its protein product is CASSVDGRRETQYF.